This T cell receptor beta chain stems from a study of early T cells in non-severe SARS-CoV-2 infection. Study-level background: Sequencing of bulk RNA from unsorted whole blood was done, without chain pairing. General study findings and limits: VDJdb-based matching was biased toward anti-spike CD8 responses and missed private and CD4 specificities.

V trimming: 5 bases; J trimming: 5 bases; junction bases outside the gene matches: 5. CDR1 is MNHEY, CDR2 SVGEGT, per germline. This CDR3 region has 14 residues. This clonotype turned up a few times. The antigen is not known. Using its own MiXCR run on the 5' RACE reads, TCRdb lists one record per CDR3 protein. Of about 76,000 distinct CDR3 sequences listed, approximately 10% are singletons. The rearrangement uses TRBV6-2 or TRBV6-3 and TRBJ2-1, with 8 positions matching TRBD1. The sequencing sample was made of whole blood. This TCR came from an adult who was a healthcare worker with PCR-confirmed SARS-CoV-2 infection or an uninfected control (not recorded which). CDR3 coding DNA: TGTGCCAGCAGTACGGGACAGGTTAACAATGAGCAGTTCTTC. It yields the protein CASSTGQVNNEQFF.